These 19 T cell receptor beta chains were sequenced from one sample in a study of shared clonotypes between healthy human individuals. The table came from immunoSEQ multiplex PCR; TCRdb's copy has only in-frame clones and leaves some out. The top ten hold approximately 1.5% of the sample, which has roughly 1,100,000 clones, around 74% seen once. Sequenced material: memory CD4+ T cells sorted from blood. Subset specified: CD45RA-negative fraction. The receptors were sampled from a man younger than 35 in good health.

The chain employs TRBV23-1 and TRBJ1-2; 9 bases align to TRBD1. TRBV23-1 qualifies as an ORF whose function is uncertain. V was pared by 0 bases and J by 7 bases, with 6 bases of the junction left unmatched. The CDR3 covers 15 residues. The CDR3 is CASSQSGTGPCGYTF. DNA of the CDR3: TGCGCCAGCAGTCAATCTGGGACAGGGCCTTGTGGCTACACCTTC.

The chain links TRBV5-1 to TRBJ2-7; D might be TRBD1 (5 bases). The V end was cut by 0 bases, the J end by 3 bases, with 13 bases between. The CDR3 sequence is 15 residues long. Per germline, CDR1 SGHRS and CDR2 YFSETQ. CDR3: CASSLVNGGHYEQYF. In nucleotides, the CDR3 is TGCGCCAGCAGCTTGGTAAACGGCGGACACTACGAGCAGTACTTC. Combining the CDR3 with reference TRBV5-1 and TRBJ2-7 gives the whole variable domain KAGVTQTPRYLIKTRGQQVTLSCSPISGHRSVSWYQQTPGQGLQFLFEYFSETQRNKGNFPGRFSGRQFSNSRSEMNVSTLELGDSALYLCASSLVNGGHYEQYFGPGTRLTVT.

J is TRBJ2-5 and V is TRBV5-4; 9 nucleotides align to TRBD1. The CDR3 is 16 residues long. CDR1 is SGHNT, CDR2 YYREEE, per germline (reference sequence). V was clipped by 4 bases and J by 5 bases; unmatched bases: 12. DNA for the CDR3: TGTGCCAGCAGCAAAGGGAACAGGGGGCGCGGGGAGACCCAGTACTTC. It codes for CASSKGNRGRGETQYF.

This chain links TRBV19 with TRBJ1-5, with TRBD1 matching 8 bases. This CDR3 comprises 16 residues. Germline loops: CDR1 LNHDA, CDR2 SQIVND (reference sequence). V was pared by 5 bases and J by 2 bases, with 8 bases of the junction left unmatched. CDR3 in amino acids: CASSSDRGGGNQPQHF. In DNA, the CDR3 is TGTGCCAGTAGTTCCGACAGGGGAGGGGGCAATCAGCCCCAGCATTTT.

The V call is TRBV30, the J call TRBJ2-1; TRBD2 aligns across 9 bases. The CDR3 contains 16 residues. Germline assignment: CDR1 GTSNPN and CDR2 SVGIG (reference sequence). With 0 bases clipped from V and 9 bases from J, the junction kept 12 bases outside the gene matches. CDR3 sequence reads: CAWSVLGGGALSEQFF. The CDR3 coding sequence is TGTGCCTGGAGTGTACTGGGCGGGGGGGCCTTAAGTGAGCAGTTCTTC. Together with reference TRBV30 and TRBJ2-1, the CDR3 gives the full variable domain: SQTIHQWPATLVQPVGSPLSLECTVEGTSNPNLYWYRQAAGRGLQLLFYSVGIGQISSEVPQNLSASRPQDRQFILSSKKLLLSDSGFYLCAWSVLGGGALSEQFFGPGTRLTVL.

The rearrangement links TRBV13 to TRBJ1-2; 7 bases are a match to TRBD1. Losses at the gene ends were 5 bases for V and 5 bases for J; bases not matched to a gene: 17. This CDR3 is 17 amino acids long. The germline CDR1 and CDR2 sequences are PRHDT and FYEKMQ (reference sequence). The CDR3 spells CASSLGTVGRPGYGYTF. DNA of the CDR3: TGTGCCAGCAGCCTGGGGACAGTTGGACGACCAGGGTATGGCTACACCTTC.

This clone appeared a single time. CDR3 coding DNA: TGTGCCAGCAGTACCCGCTCACGGCTGGACGGAAACAATGAGCAGTTCTTC. It translates to CASSTRSRLDGNNEQFF. V is TRBV7-9 and J is TRBJ2-1; D call uncertain. From germline, CDR1 is SEHNR and CDR2 FQNEAQ (reference sequence). V lost 6 bases and J lost 5, with 23 bases in between. The CDR3 totals 17 residues.

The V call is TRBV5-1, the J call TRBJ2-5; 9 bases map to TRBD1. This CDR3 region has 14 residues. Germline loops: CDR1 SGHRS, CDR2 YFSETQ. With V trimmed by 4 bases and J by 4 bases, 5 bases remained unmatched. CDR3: CASSQTGGPETQYF. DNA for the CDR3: TGCGCCAGCAGCCAGACAGGGGGGCCAGAGACCCAGTACTTC. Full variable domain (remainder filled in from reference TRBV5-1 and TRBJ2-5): KAGVTQTPRYLIKTRGQQVTLSCSPISGHRSVSWYQQTPGQGLQFLFEYFSETQRNKGNFPGRFSGRQFSNSRSEMNVSTLELGDSALYLCASSQTGGPETQYFGPGTRLLVL.

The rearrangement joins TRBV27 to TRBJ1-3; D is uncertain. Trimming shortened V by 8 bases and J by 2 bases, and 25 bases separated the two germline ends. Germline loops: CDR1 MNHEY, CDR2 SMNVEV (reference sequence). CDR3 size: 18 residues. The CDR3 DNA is TGTGCCAGCGTCTGCCCCACCCGGACCGTCAGACCTGGAAACACCATATATTTT. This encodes CASVCPTRTVRPGNTIYF.

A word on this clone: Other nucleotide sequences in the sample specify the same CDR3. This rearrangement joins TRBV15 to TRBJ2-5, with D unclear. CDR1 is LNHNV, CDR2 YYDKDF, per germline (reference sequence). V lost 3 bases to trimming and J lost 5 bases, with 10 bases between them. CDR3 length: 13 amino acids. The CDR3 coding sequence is TGTGCCACCAGCAGGGGTTCTCGGGAGACCCAGTACTTC. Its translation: CATSRGSRETQYF.

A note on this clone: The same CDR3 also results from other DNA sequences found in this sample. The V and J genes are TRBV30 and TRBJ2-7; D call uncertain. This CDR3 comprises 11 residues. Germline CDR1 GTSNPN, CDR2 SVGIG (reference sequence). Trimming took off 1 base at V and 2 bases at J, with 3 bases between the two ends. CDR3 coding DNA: TGTGCCTGGAGTGCTGCCTACGAGCAGTACTTC. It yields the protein CAWSAAYEQYF.

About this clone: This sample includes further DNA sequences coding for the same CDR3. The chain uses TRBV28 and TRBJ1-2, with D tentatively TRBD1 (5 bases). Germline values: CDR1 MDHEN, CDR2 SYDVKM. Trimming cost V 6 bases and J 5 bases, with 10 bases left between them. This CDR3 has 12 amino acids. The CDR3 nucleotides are TGTGCCAGCAGCCTCCCAGGGTATGGCTACACCTTC. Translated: CASSLPGYGYTF.

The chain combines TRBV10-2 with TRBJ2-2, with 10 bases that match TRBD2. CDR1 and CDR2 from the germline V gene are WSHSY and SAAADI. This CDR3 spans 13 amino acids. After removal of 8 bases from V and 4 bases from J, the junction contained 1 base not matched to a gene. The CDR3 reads CASRTSGTGELFF. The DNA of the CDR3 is TGCGCCAGCCGGACTAGCGGCACCGGGGAGCTGTTTTTT.

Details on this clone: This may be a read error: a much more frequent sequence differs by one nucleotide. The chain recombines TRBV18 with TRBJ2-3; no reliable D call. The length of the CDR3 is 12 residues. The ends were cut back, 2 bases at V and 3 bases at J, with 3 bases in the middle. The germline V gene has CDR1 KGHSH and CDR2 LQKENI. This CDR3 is CASSPMTDTQYF. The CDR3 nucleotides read TGTGCCAGCTCACCAATGACAGATACGCAGTATTTT.

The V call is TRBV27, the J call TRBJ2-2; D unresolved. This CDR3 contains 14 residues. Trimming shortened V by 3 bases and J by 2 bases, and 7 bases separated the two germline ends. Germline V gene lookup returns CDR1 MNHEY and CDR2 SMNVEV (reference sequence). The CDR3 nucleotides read TGTGCCAGCAGTTTTGGGTACAACACCGGGGAGCTGTTTTTT. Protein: CASSFGYNTGELFF.

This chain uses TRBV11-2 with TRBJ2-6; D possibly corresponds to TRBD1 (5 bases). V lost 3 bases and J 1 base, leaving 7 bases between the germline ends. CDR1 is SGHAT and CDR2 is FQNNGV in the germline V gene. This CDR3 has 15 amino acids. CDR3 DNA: TGTGCCAGCAGCTTTTCAGGGTCTGGGGCCAACGTCCTGACTTTC. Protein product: CASSFSGSGANVLTF.

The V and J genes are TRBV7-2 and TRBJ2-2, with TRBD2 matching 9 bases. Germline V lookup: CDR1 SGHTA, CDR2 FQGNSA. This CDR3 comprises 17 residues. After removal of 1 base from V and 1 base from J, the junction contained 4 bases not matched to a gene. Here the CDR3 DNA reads TGTGCCAGCAGCTTAGGCGGGGGGGCCTGGAACACCGGGGAGCTGTTTTTT. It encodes CASSLGGGAWNTGELFF.

CDR3 in amino acids: CASSYSDSSYNSPLHF. CDR3 sequence (DNA): TGTGCCAGCAGTTACTCGGACAGCTCCTATAATTCACCCCTCCACTTT. This rearrangement joins TRBV6-6 to TRBJ1-6, with D possibly TRBD1 on 6 matching bases. Germline CDR1 and CDR2: MNHNY and SVGAGI (reference sequence). The CDR3 contains 16 residues. Trimming pared 0 bases from V and 0 bases from J, leaving 6 bases between.

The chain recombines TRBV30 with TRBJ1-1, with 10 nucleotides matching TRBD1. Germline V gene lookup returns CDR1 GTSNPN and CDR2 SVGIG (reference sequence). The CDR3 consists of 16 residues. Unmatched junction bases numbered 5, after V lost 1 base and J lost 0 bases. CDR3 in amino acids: CAWSGQGANLNTEAFF. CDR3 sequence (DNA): TGTGCCTGGAGTGGACAGGGGGCGAATTTGAACACTGAAGCTTTCTTT.